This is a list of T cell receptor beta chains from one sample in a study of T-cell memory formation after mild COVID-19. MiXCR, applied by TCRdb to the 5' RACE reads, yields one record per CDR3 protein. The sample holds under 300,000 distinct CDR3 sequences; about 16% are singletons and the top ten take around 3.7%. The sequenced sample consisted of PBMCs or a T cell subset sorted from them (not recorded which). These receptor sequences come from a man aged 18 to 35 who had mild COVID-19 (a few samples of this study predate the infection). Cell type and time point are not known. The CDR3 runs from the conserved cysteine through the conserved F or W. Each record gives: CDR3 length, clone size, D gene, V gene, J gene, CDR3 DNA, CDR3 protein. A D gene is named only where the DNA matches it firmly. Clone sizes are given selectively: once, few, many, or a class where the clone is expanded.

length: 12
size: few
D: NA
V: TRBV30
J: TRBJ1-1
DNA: TGTGCCTGGAACGTCTTTTGGGGAGAAGCTTTCTTT
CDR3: CAWNVFWGEAFF

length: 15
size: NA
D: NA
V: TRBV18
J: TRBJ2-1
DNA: TGTGCCAGCTCACACCGCAGCGGGTCCTACAATGAGCAGTTCTTC
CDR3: CASSHRSGSYNEQFF

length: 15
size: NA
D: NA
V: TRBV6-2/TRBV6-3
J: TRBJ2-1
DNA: TGTGCCAGCAGGGTTGACGCGAGCTCCTACAATGAGCAGTTCTTC
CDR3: CASRVDASSYNEQFF

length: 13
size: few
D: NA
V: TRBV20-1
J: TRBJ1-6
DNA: TGCAGTGCTAGCGGCAGAAATAATTCACCCCTCCACTTT
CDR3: CSASGRNNSPLHF

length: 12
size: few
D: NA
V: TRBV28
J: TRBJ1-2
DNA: TGTGCCAGCACACTATCGGGGGTTGGCTACACCTTC
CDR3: CASTLSGVGYTF

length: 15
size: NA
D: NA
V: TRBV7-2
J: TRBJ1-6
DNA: TGTGCCAGCAGCTTTAGGGCAGGGAGGGATTCACCCCTCCACTTT
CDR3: CASSFRAGRDSPLHF

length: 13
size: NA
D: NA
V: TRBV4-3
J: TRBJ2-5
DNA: TGCGCCAGCAGCCAAGACAATCGAGAGACCCAGTACTTC
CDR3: CASSQDNRETQYF

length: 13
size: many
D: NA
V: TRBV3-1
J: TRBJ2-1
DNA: TGTGCCAGCAGCAGGGCGGGGGCGGAAGAGCAGTTCTTC
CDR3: CASSRAGAEEQFF

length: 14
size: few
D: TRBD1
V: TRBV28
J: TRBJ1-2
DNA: TGTGCCAGCAGTCCTTGGACAGGCTCTGTTGGCTACACCTTC
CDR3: CASSPWTGSVGYTF

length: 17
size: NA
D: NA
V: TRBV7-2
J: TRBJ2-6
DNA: TGTGCCAGCAGCTTAGTGGGGGGGGCCCCTGGGGCCAACGTCCTGACTTTC
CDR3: CASSLVGGAPGANVLTF